The T cell receptor beta chain described here comes from a study of radiation and T cells in renal cell carcinoma. The time point here: blood 4 weeks post-SBRT, at nephrectomy. Documented treatment: 15 Gy SBRT to primary tumor, nephrectomy 4 weeks later. Nephrectomy followed 15 Gy stereotactic body radiation by 4 weeks. The tumor was a clear cell renal cell carcinoma. TCRdb's table, derived via immunoSEQ multiplex PCR, lists solely in-frame clones and lacks some. The table lists approximately 43,000 clones, over 80% of them singletons, with 25% to 30% in the top ten. This TCR derives from a woman in her 70s with renal cell carcinoma. This specimen was blood, taken from a patient whose treatment included radiotherapy and nephrectomy.

CDR3 bases: TGTGCCAGCAGTGAAACGAACACTGAAGCTTTCTTT. This gives the protein CASSETNTEAFF. The chain recombines TRBV6-1 with TRBJ1-1; D remains unclear. Germline V gene lookup returns CDR1 MNHNS and CDR2 SASEGT. Trimming shortened V by 2 bases and J by 1 base, and 2 bases separated the two germline ends. The CDR3 runs 12 residues.